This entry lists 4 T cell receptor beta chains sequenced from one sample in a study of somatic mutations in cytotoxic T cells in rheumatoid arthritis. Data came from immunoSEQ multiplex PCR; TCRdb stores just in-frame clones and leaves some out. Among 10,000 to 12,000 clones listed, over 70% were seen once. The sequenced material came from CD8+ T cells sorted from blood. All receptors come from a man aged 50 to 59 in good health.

In nucleotides, the CDR3 is TGCGCCAGCAGCCAAGATTCCGGGGGGGATGAAGCTTTCTTT. Translated: CASSQDSGGDEAFF. The chain has TRBV4-3 and TRBJ1-1, with D perhaps matching TRBD1 (5 bases). The CDR3 sequence is 14 residues long. V lost 0 bases, J lost 7 bases, and 12 bases lay in between. CDR1 and CDR2 (germline): LGHNA, YSLEER.

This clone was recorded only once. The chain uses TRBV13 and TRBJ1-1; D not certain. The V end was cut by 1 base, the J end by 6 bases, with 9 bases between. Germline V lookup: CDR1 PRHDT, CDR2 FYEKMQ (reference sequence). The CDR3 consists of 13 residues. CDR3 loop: CASSLENQAEAFF. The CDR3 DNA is TGTGCCAGCAGCTTAGAGAATCAGGCTGAAGCTTTCTTT.

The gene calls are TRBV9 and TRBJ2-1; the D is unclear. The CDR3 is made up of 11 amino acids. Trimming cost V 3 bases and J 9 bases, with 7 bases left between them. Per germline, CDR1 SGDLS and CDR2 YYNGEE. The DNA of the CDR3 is TGTGCCAGCAGCGCGGGTGGTGAGCAGTTCTTC. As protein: CASSAGGEQFF.

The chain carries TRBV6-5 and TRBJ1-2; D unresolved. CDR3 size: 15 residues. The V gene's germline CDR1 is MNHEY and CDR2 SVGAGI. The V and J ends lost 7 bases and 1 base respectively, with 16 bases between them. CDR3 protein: CASIPRAGHNYGYTF. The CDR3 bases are TGTGCCAGCATCCCAAGAGCGGGTCATAACTATGGCTACACCTTC.